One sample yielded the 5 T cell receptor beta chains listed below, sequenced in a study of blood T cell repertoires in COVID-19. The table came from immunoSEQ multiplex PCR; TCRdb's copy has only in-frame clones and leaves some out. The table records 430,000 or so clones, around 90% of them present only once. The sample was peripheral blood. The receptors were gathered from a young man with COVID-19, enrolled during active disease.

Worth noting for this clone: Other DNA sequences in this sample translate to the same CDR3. The CDR3 here is CASSLGTGLEQYF. CDR3 sequence (DNA): TGTGCCAGCAGTTTAGGGACAGGCCTGGAGCAGTACTTC. The chain links TRBV12-3 or TRBV12-4 to TRBJ2-7; 7 nucleotides match TRBD1. The CDR3 extends over 13 amino acids. The junction had 4 bases not matched to a gene; V was cut back by 1 base and J by 7 bases.

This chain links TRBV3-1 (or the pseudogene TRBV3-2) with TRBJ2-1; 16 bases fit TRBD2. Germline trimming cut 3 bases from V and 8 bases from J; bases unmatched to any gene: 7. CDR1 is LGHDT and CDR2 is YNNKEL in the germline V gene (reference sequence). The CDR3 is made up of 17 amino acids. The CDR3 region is CASSHPDGTSGRDEQFF. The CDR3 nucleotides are TGTGCCAGCAGCCACCCTGACGGGACTAGCGGGAGGGATGAGCAGTTCTTC.

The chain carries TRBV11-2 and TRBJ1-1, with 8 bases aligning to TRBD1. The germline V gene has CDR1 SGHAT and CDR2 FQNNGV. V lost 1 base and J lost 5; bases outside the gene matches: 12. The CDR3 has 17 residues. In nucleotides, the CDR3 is TGTGCCAGCAGCTTAGCCAGGGGGCTTGAAGGGTGGACTGAAGCTTTCTTT. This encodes CASSLARGLEGWTEAFF. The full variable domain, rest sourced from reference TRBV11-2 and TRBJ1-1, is EAGVAQSPRYKIIEKRQSVAFWCNPISGHATLYWYQQILGQGPKLLIQFQNNGVVDDSQLPKDRFSAERLKGVDSTLKIQPAKLEDSAVYLCASSLARGLEGWTEAFFGQGTRLTVV.

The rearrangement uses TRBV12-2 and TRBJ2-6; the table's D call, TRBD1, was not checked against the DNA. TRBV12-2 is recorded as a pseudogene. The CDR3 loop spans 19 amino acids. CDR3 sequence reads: CASRTSHRDRGVGANVLTF. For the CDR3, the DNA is TGTGCAAGTCGCACTAGCCACCGGGACAGGGGCGTTGGGGCCAACGTCCTGACTTTC.

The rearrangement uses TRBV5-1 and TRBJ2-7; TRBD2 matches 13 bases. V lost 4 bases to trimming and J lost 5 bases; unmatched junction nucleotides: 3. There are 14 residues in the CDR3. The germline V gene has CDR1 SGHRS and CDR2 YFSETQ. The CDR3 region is CASSEGLAGNEQYF. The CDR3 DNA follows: TGCGCCAGCAGCGAGGGACTAGCGGGGAACGAGCAGTACTTC. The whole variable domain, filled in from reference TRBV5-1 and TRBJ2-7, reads KAGVTQTPRYLIKTRGQQVTLSCSPISGHRSVSWYQQTPGQGLQFLFEYFSETQRNKGNFPGRFSGRQFSNSRSEMNVSTLELGDSALYLCASSEGLAGNEQYFGPGTRLTVT.